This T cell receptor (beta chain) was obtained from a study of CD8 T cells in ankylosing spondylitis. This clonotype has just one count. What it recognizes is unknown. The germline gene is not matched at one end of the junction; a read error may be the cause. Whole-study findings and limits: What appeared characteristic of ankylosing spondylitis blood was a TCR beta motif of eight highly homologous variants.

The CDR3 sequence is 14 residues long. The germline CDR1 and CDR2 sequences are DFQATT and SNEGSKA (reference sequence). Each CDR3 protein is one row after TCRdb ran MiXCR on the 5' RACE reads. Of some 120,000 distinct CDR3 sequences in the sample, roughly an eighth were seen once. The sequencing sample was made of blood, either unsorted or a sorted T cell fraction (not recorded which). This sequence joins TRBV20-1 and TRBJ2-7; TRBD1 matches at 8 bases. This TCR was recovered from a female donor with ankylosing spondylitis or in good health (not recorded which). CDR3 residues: CSAPRGQGFYGQYF. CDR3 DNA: TGCAGTGCCCCCCGTGGACAGGGTTTTTACGGGCAGTACTTC.